This T cell receptor beta chain was identified during a study of blood T cell repertoires in COVID-19. Study-level background: Acute-phase and convalescent COVID-19 samples originated in the United States, Italy and Spain. PBMCs, B-cell-depleted T cells, or T cells were the source of the cDNA or gDNA that made up the material.

In the source study's methods: From reference gene primer amplification, estimates of nucleated cell counts were derived. TCRdb's copy holds only in-frame clones and misses some; the assay was immunoSEQ multiplex PCR. For V, J and clone size, that table is used; D and trimming come from the DNA. The sample consists of 75,000 to 90,000 clones, about 88% of them appearing once. From germline, CDR1 is SGHRS and CDR2 YFSETQ. The CDR3 covers 14 residues. V dropped 4 bases and J dropped 4 bases, with 12 bases sitting between them. This sequence joins TRBV5-1 and TRBJ2-1, with a tentative D call TRBD2 (6 bases). Input material: peripheral blood. This clonotype was obtained from an elderly man with active or convalescent COVID-19. CDR3 sequence (DNA): TGCGCCAGCAGCGTTCGCGGGGTTTACAATGAGCAGTTCTTC. Translation: CASSVRGVYNEQFF.